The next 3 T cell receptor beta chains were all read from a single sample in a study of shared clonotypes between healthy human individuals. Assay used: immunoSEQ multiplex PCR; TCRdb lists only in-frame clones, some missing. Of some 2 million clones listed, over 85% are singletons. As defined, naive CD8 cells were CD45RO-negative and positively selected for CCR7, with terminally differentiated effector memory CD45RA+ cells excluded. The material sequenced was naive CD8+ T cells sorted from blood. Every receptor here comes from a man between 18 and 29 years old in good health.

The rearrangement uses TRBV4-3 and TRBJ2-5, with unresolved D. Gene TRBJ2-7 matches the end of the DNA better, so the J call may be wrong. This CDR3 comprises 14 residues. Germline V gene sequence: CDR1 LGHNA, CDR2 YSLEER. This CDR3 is CASSEFRLSYEQYF. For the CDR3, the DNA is TGCGCCAGCTCGGAATTTCGTCTCTCCTACGAGCAGTACTTC.

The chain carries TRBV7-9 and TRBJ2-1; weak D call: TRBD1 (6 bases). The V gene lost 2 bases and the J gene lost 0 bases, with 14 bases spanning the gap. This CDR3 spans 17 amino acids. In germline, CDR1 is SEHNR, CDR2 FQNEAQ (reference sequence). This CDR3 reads CASSLPLPDSSYNEQFF. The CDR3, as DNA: TGTGCCAGCAGCTTACCCCTCCCGGACAGCTCCTACAATGAGCAGTTCTTC.

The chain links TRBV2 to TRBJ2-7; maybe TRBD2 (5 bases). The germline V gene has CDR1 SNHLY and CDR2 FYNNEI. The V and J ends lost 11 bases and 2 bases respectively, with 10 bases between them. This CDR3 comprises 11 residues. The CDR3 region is CAWRATYEQYF. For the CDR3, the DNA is TGTGCCTGGCGGGCAACCTACGAGCAGTACTTC.